A selection of T cell receptor beta chains follows, all from one sample in a study of neurological immune-mediated disorders. In TCRdb, the 5' RACE reads were re-called with MiXCR into one record per CDR3 protein. The sample records some 47,000 distinct CDR3 sequences, roughly a fifth being singletons. Sample: PBMCs. The receptor set was obtained from a man aged 55-75 years with HTLV-1-associated myelopathy (HAM/TSP). Both conserved end residues are part of each CDR3. Fields, in order: J gene, D gene, V gene, clone size, CDR3 protein, CDR3 DNA. A D gene is named only where the DNA matches it firmly. Not all rows give a size; the values are once, few, many and, for expanded clones, a class.

j_call: TRBJ2-3
d_call: NA
v_call: TRBV7-9
clone_size: many
cdr3_aa: CASSLGWAGSTDTQYF
cdr3_nt: TGTGCCAGCAGCTTAGGTTGGGCAGGGAGCACAGATACGCAGTATTTT

j_call: TRBJ2-3
d_call: NA
v_call: TRBV5-5
clone_size: many
cdr3_aa: CASSWGQGVGADTQYF
cdr3_nt: TGTGCCAGCAGCTGGGGACAAGGGGTAGGCGCAGATACGCAGTATTTT

j_call: TRBJ1-2
d_call: TRBD1
v_call: TRBV27
clone_size: NA
cdr3_aa: CASSFGQGAVGYGYTF
cdr3_nt: TGTGCCAGCAGTTTCGGACAGGGGGCTGTCGGCTATGGCTACACCTTC

j_call: TRBJ2-1
d_call: TRBD2
v_call: TRBV28
clone_size: many
cdr3_aa: CASSSHSGGGGDEQFF
cdr3_nt: TGTGCCAGCAGTTCCCACTCGGGCGGGGGAGGGGATGAGCAGTTCTTC

j_call: TRBJ2-7
d_call: TRBD1
v_call: TRBV28
clone_size: NA
cdr3_aa: CASSLQGAPYEQYF
cdr3_nt: TGTGCCAGCAGTTTACAGGGGGCCCCCTACGAGCAGTACTTC

j_call: TRBJ2-7
d_call: NA
v_call: TRBV5-1
clone_size: many
cdr3_aa: CASSTDSYEQYF
cdr3_nt: TGCGCCAGCAGCACGGACAGCTACGAGCAGTACTTC

j_call: TRBJ2-2
d_call: TRBD2
v_call: TRBV12-3/TRBV12-4
clone_size: many
cdr3_aa: CASRTSGSPGELFF
cdr3_nt: TGTGCCAGCAGAACTAGCGGGAGCCCCGGGGAGCTGTTTTTT

j_call: TRBJ2-4
d_call: TRBD2
v_call: TRBV9
clone_size: NA
cdr3_aa: CASSKGTSGNIAKNIQYF
cdr3_nt: TGTGCCAGCAGCAAGGGGACTAGCGGGAATATTGCCAAAAACATTCAGTACTTC

j_call: TRBJ2-5
d_call: NA
v_call: TRBV29-1
clone_size: many
cdr3_aa: CSVVLETQYF
cdr3_nt: TGCAGCGTTGTGTTGGAGACCCAGTACTTC

j_call: TRBJ2-1
d_call: TRBD1
v_call: TRBV19
clone_size: few
cdr3_aa: CASSIAGTGVRGEQFF
cdr3_nt: TGTGCCAGTAGTATAGCCGGGACAGGGGTGAGAGGTGAGCAGTTCTTC

j_call: TRBJ2-1
d_call: NA
v_call: TRBV25-1
clone_size: many
cdr3_aa: CASPLAPQSYNEQFF
cdr3_nt: TGTGCCAGCCCCTTAGCTCCACAGTCCTACAATGAGCAGTTCTTC

j_call: TRBJ2-1
d_call: NA
v_call: TRBV5-1
clone_size: NA
cdr3_aa: CASRDGGSYNEQFF
cdr3_nt: TGCGCCAGCAGGGACGGCGGCTCCTACAATGAGCAGTTCTTC

j_call: TRBJ1-1
d_call: TRBD1
v_call: TRBV29-1
clone_size: many
cdr3_aa: CSVSTGEGPEAFF
cdr3_nt: TGCAGCGTTTCTACAGGGGAAGGCCCTGAAGCTTTCTTT

j_call: TRBJ2-2
d_call: TRBD1
v_call: TRBV4-1
clone_size: NA
cdr3_aa: CASSQALRDRAYGGELFF
cdr3_nt: TGCGCCAGCAGCCAAGCCCTCCGGGACAGGGCATATGGCGGGGAGCTGTTTTTT

j_call: TRBJ2-2
d_call: NA
v_call: TRBV9
clone_size: NA
cdr3_aa: CASSPQENTGELFF
cdr3_nt: TGTGCCAGCTCACCTCAGGAAAACACCGGGGAGCTGTTTTTT

j_call: TRBJ2-1
d_call: TRBD2
v_call: TRBV5-4
clone_size: many
cdr3_aa: CASSQGGRAYNEQFF
cdr3_nt: TGTGCCAGCAGTCAAGGCGGGAGGGCCTACAATGAGCAGTTCTTC

j_call: TRBJ2-3
d_call: TRBD1
v_call: TRBV28
clone_size: many
cdr3_aa: CASRDSGTDTQYF
cdr3_nt: TGTGCCAGCCGGGACAGTGGGACAGATACGCAGTATTTT

j_call: TRBJ2-3
d_call: NA
v_call: TRBV5-1
clone_size: many
cdr3_aa: CASSLETVDQDTQYF
cdr3_nt: TGCGCCAGCAGCTTGGAGACAGTGGATCAAGATACGCAGTATTTT

j_call: TRBJ2-1
d_call: NA
v_call: TRBV16
clone_size: NA
cdr3_aa: CASSQSGGPRGNEQFF
cdr3_nt: TGTGCCAGCAGCCAATCGGGGGGGCCGAGGGGCAATGAGCAGTTCTTC

j_call: TRBJ2-5
d_call: TRBD2
v_call: TRBV5-1
clone_size: many
cdr3_aa: CASSSGLAGGQETQYF
cdr3_nt: TGCGCCAGCAGCTCGGGACTAGCGGGAGGACAAGAGACCCAGTACTTC

j_call: TRBJ2-6
d_call: NA
v_call: TRBV6-6
clone_size: NA
cdr3_aa: CASSYSQGSGANVLTF
cdr3_nt: TGTGCCAGCAGTTACTCGCAGGGTTCCGGGGCCAACGTCCTGACTTTC

j_call: TRBJ2-7
d_call: TRBD2
v_call: TRBV28
clone_size: NA
cdr3_aa: CASSSAGGGFYEQYF
cdr3_nt: TGTGCCAGCAGCTCCGCGGGGGGGGGGTTTTACGAGCAGTACTTC

j_call: TRBJ1-5
d_call: NA
v_call: TRBV10-3
clone_size: many
cdr3_aa: CAISDQGQPQHF
cdr3_nt: TGTGCCATCAGTGATCAAGGACAGCCCCAGCATTTT